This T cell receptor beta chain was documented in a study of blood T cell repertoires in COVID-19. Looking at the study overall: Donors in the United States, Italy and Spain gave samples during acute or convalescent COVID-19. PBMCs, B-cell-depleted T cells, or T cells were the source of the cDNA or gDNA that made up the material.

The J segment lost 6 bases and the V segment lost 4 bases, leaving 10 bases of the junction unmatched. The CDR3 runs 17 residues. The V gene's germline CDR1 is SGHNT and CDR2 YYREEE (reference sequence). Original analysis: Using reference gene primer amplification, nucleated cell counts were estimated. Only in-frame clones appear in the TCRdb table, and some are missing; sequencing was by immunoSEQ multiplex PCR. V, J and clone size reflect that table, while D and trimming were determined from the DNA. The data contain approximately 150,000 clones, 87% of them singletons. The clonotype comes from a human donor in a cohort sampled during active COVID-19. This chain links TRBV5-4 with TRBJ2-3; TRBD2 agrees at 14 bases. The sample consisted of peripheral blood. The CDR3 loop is CASSPGTSGSGTDTQYF. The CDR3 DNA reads TGTGCCAGCAGCCCTGGGACTAGCGGGAGCGGGACTGATACGCAGTATTTT.